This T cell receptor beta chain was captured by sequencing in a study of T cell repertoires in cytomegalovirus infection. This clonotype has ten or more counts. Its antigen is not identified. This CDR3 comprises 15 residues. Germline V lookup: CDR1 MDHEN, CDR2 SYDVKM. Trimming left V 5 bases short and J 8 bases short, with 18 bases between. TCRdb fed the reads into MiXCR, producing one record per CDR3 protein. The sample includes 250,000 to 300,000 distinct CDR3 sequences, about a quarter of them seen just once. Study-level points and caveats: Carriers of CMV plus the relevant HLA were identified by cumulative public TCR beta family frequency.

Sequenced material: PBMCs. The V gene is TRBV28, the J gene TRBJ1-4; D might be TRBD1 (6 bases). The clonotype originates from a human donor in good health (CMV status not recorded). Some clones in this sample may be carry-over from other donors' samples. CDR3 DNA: TGTGCCAGCAGTGCCCCCGGGACATTAAGGGAAAAACTGTTTTTT. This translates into CASSAPGTLREKLFF.